This T cell receptor (beta chain) was obtained from a study of blood T cell repertoires in COVID-19 (dated by TCRdb to 2020 to 2022). Concerning the study at large: Samples covering the acute and convalescent phases of COVID-19 were provided by collaborators in the United States, Italy and Spain. The repertoires were released in a freely available public database intended as a resource for research on the immune response to SARS-CoV-2. The dataset comprised deeply sampled blood TCRbeta repertoires from subjects exposed to, actively infected with, or recovered from COVID-19. The material from the prospective study consisted of cDNA or gDNA derived from T cells, B-cell-depleted T cells, or PBMCs. A de-identified subject ID, COVID-19 status, age in years and sex were almost always included in the sample metadata. Where available, HLA class I and class II types were taken from metadata supplied by the sample provider and were not determined by assay-based typing. The samples were drawn from two sources: the first 160 participants of the ongoing ImmuneRACE study, and 1,000 to 1,500 subjects contributed by 6 global collaborators.

CDR1 and CDR2 (SGHTA, FQGNSA) derive from the germline V gene. Its CDR3 holds 15 amino acids, cysteine through phenylalanine. The retained sequence is limited to the CDR3, 45 bases, with the frame set at the first base. V is clipped by 6 bases and J by 6 bases, and the sequence between their germline boundaries is 17 bases long. The immunoSEQ Assay, a bias-controlled multiplex PCR, was used to amplify TCRbeta CDR3 regions from genomic DNA. In the source study's methods: The number of nucleated cells in each sample was estimated by amplification of reference gene primers within the assay. Sequence reads were collapsed and filtered to measure the absolute abundance of every unique TCRbeta CDR3 rearrangement. For each sample, productive Simpson clonality was calculated by taking the square root of Simpson's diversity index across productive rearrangements. TCRdb provides this immuneACCESS table in a form limited to in-frame rearrangements. Some clones are lacking; in checked studies, under half of them reflect an unresolved V gene, and why the rest are absent is not known. That table furnishes V, J and clone size, whereas the DNA furnished D and trimming. In all, the sample holds around 100,000 clones, and almost 80% of those were seen once. The ten largest make up around 10% of the sample.

Collaborating institutions collected whole blood in K2EDTA tubes following their own protocols. For TCRbeta analysis, collaborators shipped samples as frozen whole blood, isolated PBMCs, or DNA extracted from either of those sample types. Overall study results and their limits: The amount of clinical and demographic metadata varied by source and participant and was provided uncurated.

With regard to this clone: This clone's antigen is unknown. No qualities accompany the bases; no much larger clone lies one base away.

The TCR originated in a woman in her 70s with acute or convalescent COVID-19. The sequenced material came from peripheral blood. This receptor chain uses TRBV7-2 and TRBJ2-2, with no reliable assignment of the D segment. CDR3 region: CASSLVVSVSGELFF. At the DNA level, the sequence is TGTGCCAGCAGTCTTGTGGTTTCGGTATCCGGGGAGCTGTTTTTT.